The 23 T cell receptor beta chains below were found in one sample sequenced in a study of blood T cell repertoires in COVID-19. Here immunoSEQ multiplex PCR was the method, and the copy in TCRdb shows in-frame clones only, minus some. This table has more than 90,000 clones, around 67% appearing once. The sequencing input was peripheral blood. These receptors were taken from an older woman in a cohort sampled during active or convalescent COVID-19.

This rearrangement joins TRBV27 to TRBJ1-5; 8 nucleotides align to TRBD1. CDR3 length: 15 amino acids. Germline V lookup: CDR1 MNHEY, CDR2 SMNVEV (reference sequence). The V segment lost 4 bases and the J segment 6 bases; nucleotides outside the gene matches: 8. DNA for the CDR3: TGTGCCAGCAGTTCATCGACAGGGGCACCTCAGCCCCAGCATTTT. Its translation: CASSSSTGAPQPQHF.

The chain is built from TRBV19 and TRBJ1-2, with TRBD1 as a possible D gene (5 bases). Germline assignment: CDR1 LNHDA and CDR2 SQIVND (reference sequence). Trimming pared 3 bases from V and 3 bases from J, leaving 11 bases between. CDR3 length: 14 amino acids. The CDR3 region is CASSIRTSDYGYTF. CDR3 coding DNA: TGTGCCAGTAGTATCAGGACAAGCGACTATGGCTACACCTTC.

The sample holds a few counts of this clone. CDR3 bases: TGCAGTGCTAGTTCCCCTAGCGGGGGGGCCAATGAGCAGTTCTTC. Protein sequence: CSASSPSGGANEQFF. The rearrangement links TRBV20-1 to TRBJ2-1, with 12 bases matching TRBD2. The germline V gene encodes CDR1 DFQATT and CDR2 SNEGSKA (reference sequence). Trimming took 3 bases from V and 6 from J; bases not matched to a gene: 6. The CDR3 loop spans 15 amino acids.

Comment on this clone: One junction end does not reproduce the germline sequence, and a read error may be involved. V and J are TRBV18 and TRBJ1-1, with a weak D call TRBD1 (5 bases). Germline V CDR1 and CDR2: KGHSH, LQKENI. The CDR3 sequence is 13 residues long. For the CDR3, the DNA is TGTGCCAGCTCACAATTATTAGGGACTGAGGCTTTCTTT. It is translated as CASSQLLGTEAFF.

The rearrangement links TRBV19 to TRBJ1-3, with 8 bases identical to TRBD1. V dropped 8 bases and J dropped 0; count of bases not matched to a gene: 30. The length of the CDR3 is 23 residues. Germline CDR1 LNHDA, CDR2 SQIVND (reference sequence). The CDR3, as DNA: TGTGCCAGTGGACATTGGGGACAGGTGACCGTCCCTGCCCCAAAAAACTCTGGAAACACCATATATTTT. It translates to CASGHWGQVTVPAPKNSGNTIYF.

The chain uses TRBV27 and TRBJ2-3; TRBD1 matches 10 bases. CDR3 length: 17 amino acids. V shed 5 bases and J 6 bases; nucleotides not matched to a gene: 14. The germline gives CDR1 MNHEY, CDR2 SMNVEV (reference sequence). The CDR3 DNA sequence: TGTGCCAGCAGTCGGGACAGGGGTGCCCGATCACAGGATACGCAGTATTTT. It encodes CASSRDRGARSQDTQYF.

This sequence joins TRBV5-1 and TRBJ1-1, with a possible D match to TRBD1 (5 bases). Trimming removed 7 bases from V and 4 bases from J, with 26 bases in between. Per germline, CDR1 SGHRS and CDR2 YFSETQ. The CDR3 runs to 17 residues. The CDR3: CASAQEQGGPGITEAFF. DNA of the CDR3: TGCGCCAGCGCCCAAGAGCAGGGAGGGCCGGGGATCACTGAAGCTTTCTTT.

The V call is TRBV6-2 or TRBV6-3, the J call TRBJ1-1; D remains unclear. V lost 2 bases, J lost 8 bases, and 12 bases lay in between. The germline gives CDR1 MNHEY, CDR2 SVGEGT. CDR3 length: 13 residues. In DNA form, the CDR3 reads TGTGCCAGCAGTTACGTCGACCCCGGGGAAGCTTTCTTT. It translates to CASSYVDPGEAFF.

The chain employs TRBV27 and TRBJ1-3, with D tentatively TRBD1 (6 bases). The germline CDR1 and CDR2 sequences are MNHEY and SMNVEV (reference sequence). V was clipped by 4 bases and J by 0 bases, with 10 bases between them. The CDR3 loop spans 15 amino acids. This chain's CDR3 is CASSSRGYSGNTIYF. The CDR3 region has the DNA TGTGCCAGCAGTTCCAGGGGATACTCTGGAAACACCATATATTTT.

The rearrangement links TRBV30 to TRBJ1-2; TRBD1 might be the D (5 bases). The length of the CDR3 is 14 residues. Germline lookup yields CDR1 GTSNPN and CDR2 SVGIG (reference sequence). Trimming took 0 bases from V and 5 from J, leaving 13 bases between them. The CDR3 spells CAWSVFGGEYGYTF. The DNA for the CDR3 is TGTGCCTGGAGTGTATTCGGAGGGGAGTATGGCTACACCTTC. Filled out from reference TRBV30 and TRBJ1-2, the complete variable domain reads SQTIHQWPATLVQPVGSPLSLECTVEGTSNPNLYWYRQAAGRGLQLLFYSVGIGQISSEVPQNLSASRPQDRQFILSSKKLLLSDSGFYLCAWSVFGGEYGYTFGSGTRLTVV.

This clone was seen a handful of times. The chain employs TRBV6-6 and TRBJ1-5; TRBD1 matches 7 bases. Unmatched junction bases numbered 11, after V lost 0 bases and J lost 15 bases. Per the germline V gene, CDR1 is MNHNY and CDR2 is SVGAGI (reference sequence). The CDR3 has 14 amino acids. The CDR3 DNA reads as TGTGCCAGCAGTTACTCGATAAGCCTGGGACAGCTGCATTTT. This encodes CASSYSISLGQLHF.

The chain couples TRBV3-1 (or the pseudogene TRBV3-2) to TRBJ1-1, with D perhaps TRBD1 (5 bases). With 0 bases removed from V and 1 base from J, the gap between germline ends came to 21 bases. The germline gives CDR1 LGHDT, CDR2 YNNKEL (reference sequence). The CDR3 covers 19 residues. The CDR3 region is CASSQDPATILRGNTEAFF. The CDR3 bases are TGTGCCAGCAGCCAAGATCCCGCGACCATCCTAAGGGGGAACACTGAAGCTTTCTTT.

The CDR3 protein is CASGRRGNTEAFF. For the CDR3, the DNA is TGTGCCAGCGGCCGGAGGGGGAACACTGAAGCTTTCTTT. J is TRBJ1-1 and V is TRBV12-3 or TRBV12-4; TRBD1 is a possible D gene (5 bases). CDR3 length equals 13 residues. The V end was cut by 8 bases, the J end by 1 base, with 11 bases between.

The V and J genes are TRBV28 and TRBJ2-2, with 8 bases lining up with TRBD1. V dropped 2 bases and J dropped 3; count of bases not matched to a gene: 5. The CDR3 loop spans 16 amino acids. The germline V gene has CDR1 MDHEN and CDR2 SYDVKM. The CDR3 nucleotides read TGTGCCAGCAGTTTAGGCGGGACAGGATACACCGGGGAGCTGTTTTTT. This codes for CASSLGGTGYTGELFF. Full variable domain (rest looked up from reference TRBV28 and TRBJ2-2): DVKVTQSSRYLVKRTGEKVFLECVQDMDHENMFWYRQDPGLGLRLIYFSYDVKMKEKGDIPEGYSVSREKKERFSLILESASTNQTSMYLCASSLGGTGYTGELFFGEGSRLTVL.

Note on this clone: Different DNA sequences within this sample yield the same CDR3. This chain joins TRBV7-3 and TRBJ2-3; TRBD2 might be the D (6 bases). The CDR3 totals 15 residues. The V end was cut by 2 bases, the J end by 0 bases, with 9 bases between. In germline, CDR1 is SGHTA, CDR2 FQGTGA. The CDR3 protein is CASSLSGTSTDTQYF. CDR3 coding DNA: TGTGCCAGCAGCTTATCTGGGACTAGCACAGATACGCAGTATTTT.

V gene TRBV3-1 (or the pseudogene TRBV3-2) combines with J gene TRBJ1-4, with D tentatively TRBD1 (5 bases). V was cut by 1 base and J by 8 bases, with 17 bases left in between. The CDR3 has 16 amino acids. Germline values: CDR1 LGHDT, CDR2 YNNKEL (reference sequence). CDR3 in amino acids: CASSQGQGLMKEKLFF. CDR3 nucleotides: TGTGCCAGCAGCCAAGGGCAGGGTTTGATGAAAGAAAAACTGTTTTTT.

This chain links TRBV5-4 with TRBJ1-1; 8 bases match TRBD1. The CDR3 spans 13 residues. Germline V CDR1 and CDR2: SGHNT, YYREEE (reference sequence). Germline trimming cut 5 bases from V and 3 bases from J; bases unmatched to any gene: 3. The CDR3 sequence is CASRRTGYTEAFF. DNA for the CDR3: TGTGCCAGCAGGCGGACAGGGTACACTGAAGCTTTCTTT. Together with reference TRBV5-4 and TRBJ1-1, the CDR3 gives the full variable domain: ETGVTQSPTHLIKTRGQQVTLRCSSQSGHNTVSWYQQALGQGPQFIFQYYREEENGRGNFPPRFSGLQFPNYSSELNVNALELDDSALYLCASRRTGYTEAFFGQGTRLTVV.

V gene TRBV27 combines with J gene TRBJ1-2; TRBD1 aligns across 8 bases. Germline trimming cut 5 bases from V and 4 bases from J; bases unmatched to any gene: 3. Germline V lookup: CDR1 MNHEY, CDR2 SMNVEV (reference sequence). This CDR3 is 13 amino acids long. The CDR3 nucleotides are TGTGCCAGCAGTCTCAGGGGGCTCTATGGCTACACCTTC. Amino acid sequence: CASSLRGLYGYTF.

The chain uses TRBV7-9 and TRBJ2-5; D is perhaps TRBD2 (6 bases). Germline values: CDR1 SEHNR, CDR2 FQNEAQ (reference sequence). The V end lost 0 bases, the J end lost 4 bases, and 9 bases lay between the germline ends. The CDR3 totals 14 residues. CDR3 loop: CASSLAGGTETQYF. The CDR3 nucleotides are TGTGCCAGCAGCTTAGCTGGGGGGACAGAGACCCAGTACTTC.

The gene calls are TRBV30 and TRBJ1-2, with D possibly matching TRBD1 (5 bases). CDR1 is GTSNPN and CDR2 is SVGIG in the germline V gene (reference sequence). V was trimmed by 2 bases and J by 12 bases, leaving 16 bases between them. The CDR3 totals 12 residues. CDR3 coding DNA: TGTGCCTGGAGTCCCGGGGGACCTTGGAACACCTTC. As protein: CAWSPGGPWNTF.

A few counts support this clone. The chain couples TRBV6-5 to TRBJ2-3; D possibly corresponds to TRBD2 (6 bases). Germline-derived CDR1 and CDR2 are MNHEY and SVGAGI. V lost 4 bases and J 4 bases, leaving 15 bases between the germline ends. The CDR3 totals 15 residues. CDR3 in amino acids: CASSSGGGIADTQYF. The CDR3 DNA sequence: TGTGCCAGCAGTTCCGGGGGTGGGATAGCAGATACGCAGTATTTT.

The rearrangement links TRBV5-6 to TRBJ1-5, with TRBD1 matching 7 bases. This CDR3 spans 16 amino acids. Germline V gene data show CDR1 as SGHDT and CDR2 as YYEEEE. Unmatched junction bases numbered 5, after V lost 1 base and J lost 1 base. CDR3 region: CASSLWKGASNQPQHF. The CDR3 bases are TGTGCCAGCAGCTTGTGGAAGGGGGCGAGCAATCAGCCCCAGCATTTT.

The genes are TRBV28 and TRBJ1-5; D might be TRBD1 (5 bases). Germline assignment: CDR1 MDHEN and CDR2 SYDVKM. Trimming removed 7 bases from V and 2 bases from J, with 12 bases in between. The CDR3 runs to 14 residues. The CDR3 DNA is TGTGCCAGCATCCCAAGGGGCGGCAATCAGCCCCAGCATTTT. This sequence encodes CASIPRGGNQPQHF.